This note documents a single T cell receptor (beta chain) sequence. Individuals aged about 18 to 90 years were recruited from approximately 24 US areas. Recovery meant two consecutive negative NP/OP PCR tests, professional clearance, or resolved symptoms. The assay was immunoSEQ multiplex PCR, and TCRdb's table has in-frame clones only and misses some. The table includes about 300,000 clones, nearly 90% detected once. This entry belongs to a study of blood T cell repertoires in COVID-19. Study-wide background: Spain, Italy and the United States supplied samples that represented acute and convalescent COVID-19. T cells, B-cell-depleted T cells, or PBMCs provided the cDNA or gDNA that served as material.

CDR1 SEHNR and CDR2 FQNEAQ come from the germline V gene (reference sequence). The CDR3 runs to 16 residues. The V gene end was trimmed by 5 bases and the J gene end by 6 bases; junction bases not matched to a gene: 13. Material: PBMCs or T cells enriched from blood (not recorded which). The chain links TRBV7-9 to TRBJ1-5; 7 bases align to TRBD1. The source of this sequence is a woman aged 30 to 39 who had recovered from COVID-19. This chain's CDR3 is CASSRGAQGWVQPQHF. CDR3 bases: TGTGCCAGCAGCAGAGGGGCACAGGGGTGGGTTCAGCCCCAGCATTTT.